This T cell receptor beta chain was sequenced for a study of T-cell memory formation after mild COVID-19 (dated by TCRdb to the early 2020s). Concerning the study at large: TCR sequence clusters from the two donors were largely donor specific. T-cell clones expanding and contracting after mild COVID-19 in a couple of donors were tracked by longitudinal TCRalpha and TCRbeta repertoire sequencing. Two young, previously healthy adult volunteers made up the cohort, one male and one female. The full study reports these points: Clones that contracted from day 15 to 85 showed balanced CD4/CD8 phenotypes, whereas a second wave of clones that expanded from day 15 to 37 leaned towards CD4+. SARS-CoV-2 specificity was not confirmed for the second-wave clones peaking on day 37. Contracting CD4+ clones appeared mostly in the CM and EM memory subsets, whereas CD8+ clones were enriched in EMRA. The detection of some responding clones in pre-infection memory suggests that pre-existing cross-reactive memory T cells joined the SARS-CoV-2 response. The study included only two mild cases, and larger cohorts that include severe cases with pre-infection samples were judged to be necessary.

From the cysteine up to the phenylalanine, the CDR3 has a length of 12 residues. Only CDR3 DNA remains: 36 bases, in frame from the first base. A distance of 11 bases separates the germline ends of V and J, which lose 5 bases and 6 bases respectively. Via the germline V gene, CDR1 is MNHEY and CDR2 SVGEGT. PBMCs were isolated by Ficoll-Paque density gradient centrifugation. The instrument was an Illumina NovaSeq 6000. TCRalpha and TCRbeta cDNA libraries were built by 5'RACE with constant-segment primers, adding sample barcodes and unique molecular identifiers. Trizol reagent was used to extract RNA from every sample. Libraries were amplified in two PCR steps, with a second sample barcode and Illumina TruSeq adapters added in the second step. The libraries were sequenced on an Illumina NovaSeq using 2 x 150 bp paired-end reads. In the paper's pipeline: The reads were demultiplexed and collapsed into UMI-guided consensus sequences using migec v1.2.7. Using mixcr v2.1.11, the UMI consensuses were aligned to TRA and TRB V and J templates and assembled into clonotypes. A clonotype was counted as expanded or contracted only when both edgeR and NoisET called the clonotype significant, with the noise models trained on biological replicates. edgeR calls used a false discovery rate-adjusted p below 0.01 and a log2 fold-change threshold of 1. As an exploratory analysis of dynamics, max-normalized trajectories of the 1000 most abundant clonotypes were examined by PCA with hierarchical clustering. Each responding clone was given a CD4 or CD8 phenotype based on the CD4+ and CD8+ repertoires, which had been sequenced separately. TCRdb trimmed the raw reads at Q25, called clones with MiXCR and kept productive beta chains. Each CDR3 protein gets just one entry, which takes the most common genes and DNA from the rows behind it. It is TCRdb's table, rather than the study itself, that gives the V and J calls and clone size. In this sample the table shows approximately 570,000 distinct CDR3 sequences, over 15% of which occur a single time. The leading ten clones occupy about 12% of the sample.

As to this clonotype: The clone's antigen remains unknown. Within one base of it there is no much larger clone, and no base qualities were kept.

This sequence originates from an adult woman who had mild COVID-19 (a few samples of this study predate the infection). The sample titles of this study are shuffled in the database, so cell type and time point are left out; the donor was told from shared clones. The sequenced sample was PBMCs or a T cell subset sorted from them (not recorded which). The chain links TRBV6-2 or TRBV6-3 with TRBJ2-7; the D region possibly corresponds to TRBD2 (6 bases align). The DNA sequence follows: TGTGCCAGCAGTAAAAGGAGGGCCGAGCAGTACTTC. This encodes CASSKRRAEQYF.